The 17 T cell receptor beta chains presented below share a single source sample, sequenced in a study of blood T cell repertoires in COVID-19. Profiling relied on immunoSEQ multiplex PCR, and the TCRdb table lists in-frame clones only, not all of them. The sample has 150,000 to 200,000 clones, approximately 80% seen once; the top ten hold roughly 5%. The specimen was PBMCs or T cells enriched from blood (not recorded which). The origin of the receptors is a man between 65 and 85 years old who had been exposed to COVID-19.

The table lists this clone with a few counts. The chain recombines TRBV18 with TRBJ2-7; 8 nucleotides line up with TRBD1. Germline V gene lookup returns CDR1 KGHSH and CDR2 LQKENI. After removal of 4 bases from V and 3 bases from J, the junction contained 5 bases not matched to a gene. This CDR3 region has 14 residues. The CDR3 DNA is TGTGCCAGCTCACTTGGACAGGGCGACTACGAGCAGTACTTC. As protein: CASSLGQGDYEQYF.

V gene TRBV5-1 combines with J gene TRBJ1-4, with D tentatively TRBD1 (5 bases). CDR3 size: 16 residues. Germline CDR1 and CDR2: SGHRS and YFSETQ. V was clipped by 1 base and J by 2 bases, with 12 bases between them. CDR3 sequence (DNA): TGCGCCAGCAGCTTGATCGGGGGGAGTACTAATGAAAAACTGTTTTTT. Protein sequence: CASSLIGGSTNEKLFF.

The chain couples TRBV6-2 or TRBV6-3 to TRBJ1-1; D gene ambiguous. Germline V gene lookup returns CDR1 MNHEY and CDR2 SVGEGT. The CDR3 is made up of 13 amino acids. V lost 6 bases, J lost 1 base, and 9 bases lay in between. CDR3 protein: CASSTTGNTEAFF. In nucleotides, the CDR3 is TGTGCCAGCAGCACCACGGGGAACACTGAAGCTTTCTTT.

V and J are TRBV7-9 and TRBJ1-4, with TRBD1 matching 7 bases. The V gene end was trimmed by 5 bases and the J gene end by 3 bases; junction bases not matched to a gene: 6. The CDR3 spans 15 residues. Per the germline V gene, CDR1 is SEHNR and CDR2 is FQNEAQ (reference sequence). CDR3 nucleotide sequence: TGTGCCAGCAGCATGGACAGGTTCCCTAATGAAAAACTGTTTTTT. Translation gives CASSMDRFPNEKLFF.

This chain uses TRBV11-2 with TRBJ2-5, with 9 bases identical to TRBD1. There are 13 residues in the CDR3. In germline, CDR1 is SGHAT, CDR2 FQNNGV. V trimming: 5 bases; J trimming: 7 bases; junction bases outside the gene matches: 5. DNA of the CDR3: TGTGCCAGCAGCGGGGACAGGGTTGGGACCCAGTACTTC. It is translated as CASSGDRVGTQYF.

The chain employs TRBV7-2 and TRBJ2-7; 11 nucleotides match TRBD2. Looked up from germline, CDR1 is SGHTA and CDR2 is FQGNSA. Unmatched junction bases numbered 13, after V lost 6 bases and J lost 6 bases. The CDR3 sequence is 16 residues long. CDR3 residues: CASSPTSGGFSGEQYF. The CDR3 nucleotides read TGTGCCAGCAGTCCTACTAGCGGGGGATTCTCGGGCGAGCAGTACTTC.

This chain links TRBV3-1 (or the pseudogene TRBV3-2) with TRBJ2-3; the match to TRBD2 covers 11 bases. This CDR3 spans 18 amino acids. After removal of 3 bases from V and 2 bases from J, the junction contained 10 bases not matched to a gene. The germline gives CDR1 LGHDT, CDR2 YNNKEL (reference sequence). CDR3 nucleotide sequence: TGTGCCAGCAGCCATACTCCCGGGACTAGCGGTTACACAGATACGCAGTATTTT. Its translation: CASSHTPGTSGYTDTQYF.

This clone appeared once. This sequence joins TRBV29-1 and TRBJ2-3, with 9 bases that match TRBD1. V was pared by 1 base and J by 2 bases, with 7 bases of the junction left unmatched. The CDR3 extends over 16 amino acids. Germline assignment: CDR1 SQVTM and CDR2 ANQGSEA. CDR3 sequence reads: CSVEVYGTGITDTQYF. The CDR3 bases are TGCAGCGTTGAAGTATACGGGACAGGGATCACAGATACGCAGTATTTT.

The chain has TRBV24-1 and TRBJ2-1; D might be TRBD2 (6 bases). Germline V gives CDR1 KGHDR, CDR2 SFDVKD. Trimming shortened V by 7 bases and J by 10 bases, and 13 bases separated the two germline ends. The CDR3 is made up of 12 amino acids. The CDR3, as DNA: TGTGCCACCAGGGGCTTTGGGGGGGAGCAGTTCTTC. Its translation: CATRGFGGEQFF.

The rearrangement joins TRBV19 to TRBJ1-3; D may be TRBD1 (6 bases). The CDR3 sequence is 16 residues long. The germline V and J ends were trimmed by 6 bases and 0 bases, with 15 bases remaining between them. Germline V CDR1 and CDR2: LNHDA, SQIVND (reference sequence). DNA for the CDR3: TGTGCCAGTAGCACTACTTCACAGGGCTCTGGAAACACCATATATTTT. This gives the protein CASSTTSQGSGNTIYF.

The chain links TRBV12-5 to TRBJ1-2; D not resolved. V was shortened by 3 bases and J by 4 bases, with 12 bases between the two germline ends. The germline V gene encodes CDR1 LGHNT and CDR2 FRNRAP. The CDR3 has 14 amino acids. The CDR3 sequence: CASGFPTAIYGYTF. The CDR3 DNA is TGTGCTAGTGGTTTCCCGACTGCCATCTATGGCTACACCTTC.

This clone was picked up one time. CDR3 sequence: CASSYLNQPQHF. For the CDR3, the DNA is TGTGCCAGTAGTTATTTGAATCAGCCCCAGCATTTT. The chain is built from TRBV19 and TRBJ1-5; D is ambiguous. Germline values: CDR1 LNHDA, CDR2 SQIVND (reference sequence). The CDR3 is 12 residues long. The V and J ends lost 5 bases and 4 bases respectively, with 6 bases between them.

Comment on this clone: An end of the junction does not agree with germline; a read error may underlie this. V and J are TRBV27 and TRBJ1-4; the D is unclear. CDR1 is MNHEY, CDR2 SMNVEV, per germline (reference sequence). This CDR3 is built from 12 residues. In nucleotides, the CDR3 is TGTGCCAGCGGTTTTGGAGGCGAAAAACTGTTTTTT. This translates into CASGFGGEKLFF.

The genes are TRBV18 and TRBJ1-5; D possibly corresponds to TRBD1 (5 bases). Germline assignment: CDR1 KGHSH and CDR2 LQKENI. Trimming took 6 bases from V and 10 from J, leaving 16 bases between them. The CDR3 is made up of 13 amino acids. CDR3 in amino acids: CASSTGTGGPQHF. CDR3 in DNA: TGTGCCAGCTCCACCGGGACTGGGGGTCCCCAGCATTTT.

This clone was counted a single time. The V call is TRBV11-3, the J call TRBJ2-1, with TRBD2 matching 14 bases. In germline, CDR1 is SGHNT, CDR2 YENEEA. The J segment lost 7 bases and the V segment lost 4 bases, leaving 3 bases of the junction unmatched. CDR3 size: 15 residues. The DNA for the CDR3 is TGTGCCAGCAGCTCGGGACTAGCGGGAGTAAATGAGCAGTTCTTC. Its translation: CASSSGLAGVNEQFF.

The gene calls are TRBV29-1 and TRBJ1-3; 7 nucleotides line up with TRBD1. From germline, CDR1 is SQVTM and CDR2 ANQGSEA. CDR3 size: 16 residues. The ends lost 6 bases at V and 0 bases at J; junction bases unmatched: 11. The CDR3 DNA reads as TGCAGCGTGGGGCTGGGACAGTCCTTCTCTGGAAACACCATATATTTT. Its protein product is CSVGLGQSFSGNTIYF.

The chain carries TRBV7-9 and TRBJ1-2, with unresolved D. CDR1 SEHNR and CDR2 FQNEAQ come from the germline V gene (reference sequence). There are 15 residues in the CDR3. The V end was cut by 1 base, the J end by 0 bases, with 9 bases between. The CDR3 nucleotides read TGTGCCAGCAGCTTAGGGGGAGCATCTAACTATGGCTACACCTTC. Translation gives CASSLGGASNYGYTF. Using reference TRBV7-9 and TRBJ1-2 for the parts outside the CDR3, the full variable domain is DTGVSQNPRHKITKRGQNVTFRCDPISEHNRLYWYRQTLGQGPEFLTYFQNEAQLEKSRLLSDRFSAERPKGSFSTLEIQRTEQGDSAMYLCASSLGGASNYGYTFGSGTRLTVV.